The 11 T cell receptor beta chains below come from one sample, sequenced in a study of cytotoxic CD8 clonotypes in ibrutinib-treated CLL (dated by TCRdb to the early 2020s). This specimen's time point label, per the study, means: roughly 23 months on ibrutinib. The protocol used for the library was the immunoSEQ multiplex PCR assay. TCRdb limited this immuneACCESS table to in-frame rearrangements with V and J called. A share of clones is missing; checked studies link under half to unresolved V genes, and the rest is unexplained. Across this sample there are 200,000 to 250,000 clones, with roughly 70% seen only once. The leading ten clones occupy 15% to 17% of the sample. Specimen: PBMCs, collected after 24 months of ibrutinib treatment. These receptors came from a human donor with chronic lymphocytic leukemia.

The chain uses TRBV9 and TRBJ2-1, with no clear D. This CDR3 is 13 amino acids long. V lost 4 bases and J lost 6, with 11 bases in between. CDR1 and CDR2 from the germline V gene are SGDLS and YYNGEE. The CDR3 here is CASSSRERNEQFF. The CDR3 DNA reads TGTGCCAGCAGCTCCCGAGAGCGCAATGAGCAGTTCTTC.

The chain couples TRBV13 to TRBJ1-1; D is possibly TRBD1 (5 bases). The length of the CDR3 is 14 residues. Trimming shortened V by 5 bases and J by 4 bases, and 14 bases separated the two germline ends. The germline gives CDR1 PRHDT, CDR2 FYEKMQ (reference sequence). The CDR3 loop reads CASSASGRSTEAFF. Written as DNA, the CDR3 is TGTGCCAGCAGCGCCTCGGGACGGAGCACTGAAGCTTTCTTT.

This clone occurred a few times. J is TRBJ1-2 and V is TRBV6-5, with D possibly TRBD1 on 6 matching bases. Germline loops: CDR1 MNHEY, CDR2 SVGAGI. The CDR3 has 14 amino acids. V was cut by 8 bases and J by 2 bases, with 15 bases left in between. The CDR3 loop reads CASFKTGGNYGYTF. CDR3 nucleotides: TGTGCCAGCTTTAAGACAGGCGGCAACTATGGCTACACCTTC.

V is TRBV28 and J is TRBJ1-2; D uncertain. Germline CDR1 and CDR2: MDHEN and SYDVKM. Trimming removed 5 bases at V and 5 bases at J, with 3 bases between. The CDR3 runs to 10 residues. The CDR3 sequence is CASSQYGYTF. The CDR3 DNA sequence: TGTGCCAGCAGTCAGTATGGCTACACCTTC.

This clone was detected once. The J gene is TRBJ2-5, the V gene TRBV7-2; 9 bases fit TRBD2. The CDR3 has 18 amino acids. Germline CDR1 SGHTA, CDR2 FQGNSA. Trimming removed 1 base from V and 5 bases from J; junction bases left unmatched: 14. As DNA, the CDR3 is TGTGCCAGCAGCTTAGGCCCCAAAGGCGGGAGGGCCACGGAGACCCAGTACTTC. Translated, it gives CASSLGPKGGRATETQYF. The entire variable domain, with the rest obtained from reference TRBV7-2 and TRBJ2-5, is as follows: GAGVSQSPSNKVTEKGKDVELRCDPISGHTALYWYRQSLGQGLEFLIYFQGNSAPDKSGLPSDRFSAERTGGSVSTLTIQRTQQEDSAVYLCASSLGPKGGRATETQYFGPGTRLLVL.

This clone occurred once. The chain combines TRBV4-3 with TRBJ2-1; D possibly corresponds to TRBD1 (5 bases). The CDR3 covers 14 residues. Per germline, CDR1 LGHNA and CDR2 YSLEER. Deletions cut 5 bases from V and 9 bases from J, with 17 bases between. CDR3 bases: TGCGCCAGCAGCTCATTGGGGCCTATCGGTGAGCAGTTCTTC. Its protein product is CASSSLGPIGEQFF.

This chain links TRBV11-2 with TRBJ2-1; weak D call: TRBD1 (5 bases). With 7 bases removed from V and 6 bases from J, the gap between germline ends came to 19 bases. Germline loops: CDR1 SGHAT, CDR2 FQNNGV. This CDR3 is 15 amino acids long. DNA for the CDR3: TGTGCCAGCATTCTTAGTGGGGCATTCCCCAATGAGCAGTTCTTC. Translation: CASILSGAFPNEQFF.

This clone was seen once. The chain is built from TRBV6-5 and TRBJ2-1; TRBD2 matches 9 bases. The V gene's germline CDR1 is MNHEY and CDR2 SVGAGI. This CDR3 is 16 amino acids long. Trimming cost V 4 bases and J 0 bases; bases outside gene matches: 4. The CDR3 is CASSFTTSGSYNEQFF. The DNA of the CDR3 is TGTGCCAGCAGTTTCACGACTAGCGGCTCCTACAATGAGCAGTTCTTC.

The chain couples TRBV27 to TRBJ1-2; D is undetermined. The ends were cut back, 4 bases at V and 5 bases at J, with 11 bases in the middle. Germline V lookup: CDR1 MNHEY, CDR2 SMNVEV (reference sequence). This CDR3 region has 13 residues. Here the CDR3 DNA reads TGTGCCAGCAGTTACGGGCCCACATATGGCTACACCTTC. Translated, it gives CASSYGPTYGYTF.

The chain employs TRBV19 and TRBJ2-1; unclear D gene. The V end was cut by 1 base, the J end by 0 bases, with 7 bases between. Germline V gene sequence: CDR1 LNHDA, CDR2 SQIVND (reference sequence). This CDR3 comprises 15 residues. DNA for the CDR3: TGTGCCAGTAGTATAGGACACCTCTCCTACAATGAGCAGTTCTTC. It yields the protein CASSIGHLSYNEQFF.

The chain combines TRBV6-5 with TRBJ1-1, with TRBD1 matching 7 bases. The V gene's germline CDR1 is MNHEY and CDR2 SVGAGI. V shed 5 bases, J shed 2 bases, and the junction held 8 bases outside the gene matches. The CDR3 runs to 15 residues. CDR3 DNA sequence: TGTGCCAGCAGTCCCCCAGGGGGACTCAACACTGAAGCTTTCTTT. Translation: CASSPPGGLNTEAFF.